This T cell receptor (beta chain) was sequenced in a study of T cell clonality in common variable immunodeficiency. Study-level points and caveats: Compared with healthy controls, CVID subjects showed increased TCRbeta clonality, mostly in about a third. The cause of increased CVID clonality remains unclear without subpopulation sequencing. CVID subjects shared fewer TCRbeta clones than healthy controls did. Patient heterogeneity in the CVID cohort limited correlations between repertoire features and clinical complications.

Clones were sequenced by immunoSEQ multiplex PCR, and TCRdb holds only the in-frame ones, with some missing. The sample contains approximately 58,000 clones, none occurring once; about 5.7% lies in the top ten. This clone was counted many times. The target antigen is unknown. The CDR3 extends 3 residues past the end of the read, so its final part is completed from the germline J gene. The CDR3 is made up of 15 amino acids. The V gene lost 7 bases and the J gene lost 5 bases, with 21 bases spanning the gap. Per germline, CDR1 DFQATT and CDR2 SNEGSKA (reference sequence). What was sequenced was peripheral blood mononuclear cells. This sequence joins TRBV20-1 and TRBJ1-5; maybe TRBD1 (5 bases). This TCR was recovered from a person between 18 and 70 years old in good health. This chain's CDR3 is CSVGYGGGRDQPQHF. The DNA read from the CDR3 is TGCAGTGTAGGGTACGGGGGGGGAAGGGATCAGCCC.